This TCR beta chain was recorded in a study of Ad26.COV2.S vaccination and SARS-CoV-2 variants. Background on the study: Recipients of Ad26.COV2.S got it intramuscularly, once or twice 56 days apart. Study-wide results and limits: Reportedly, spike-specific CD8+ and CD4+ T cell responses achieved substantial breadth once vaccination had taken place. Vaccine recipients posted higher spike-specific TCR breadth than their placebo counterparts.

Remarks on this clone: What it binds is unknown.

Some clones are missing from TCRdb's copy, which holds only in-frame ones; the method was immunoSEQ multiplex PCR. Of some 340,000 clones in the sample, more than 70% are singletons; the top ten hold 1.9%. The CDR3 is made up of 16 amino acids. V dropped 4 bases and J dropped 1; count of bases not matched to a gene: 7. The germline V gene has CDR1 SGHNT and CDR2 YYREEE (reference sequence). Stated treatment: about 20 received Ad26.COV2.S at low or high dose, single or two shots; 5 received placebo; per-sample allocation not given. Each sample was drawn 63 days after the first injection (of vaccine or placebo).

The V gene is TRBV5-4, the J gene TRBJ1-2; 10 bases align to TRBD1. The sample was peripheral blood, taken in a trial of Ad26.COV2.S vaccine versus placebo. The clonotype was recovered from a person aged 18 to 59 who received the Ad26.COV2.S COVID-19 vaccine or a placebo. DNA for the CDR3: TGTGCCAGCAGCATAGCCGGGACAGGGGTTAACTATGGCTACACCTTC. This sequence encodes CASSIAGTGVNYGYTF.